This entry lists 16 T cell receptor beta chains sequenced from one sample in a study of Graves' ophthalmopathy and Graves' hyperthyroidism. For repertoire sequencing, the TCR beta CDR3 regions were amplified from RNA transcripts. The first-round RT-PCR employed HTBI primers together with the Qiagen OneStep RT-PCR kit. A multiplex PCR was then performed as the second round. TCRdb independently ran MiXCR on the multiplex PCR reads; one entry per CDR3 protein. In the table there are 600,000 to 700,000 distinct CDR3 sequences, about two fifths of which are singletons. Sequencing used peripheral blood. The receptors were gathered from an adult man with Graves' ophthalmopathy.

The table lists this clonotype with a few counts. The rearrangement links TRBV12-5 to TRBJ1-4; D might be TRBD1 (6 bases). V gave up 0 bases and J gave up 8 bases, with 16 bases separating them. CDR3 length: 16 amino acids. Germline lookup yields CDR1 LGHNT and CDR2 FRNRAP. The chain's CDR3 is CASGLVPGTREEKLFF. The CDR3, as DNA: TGTGCTAGTGGTTTGGTACCGGGGACAAGAGAGGAAAAACTGTTTTTT.

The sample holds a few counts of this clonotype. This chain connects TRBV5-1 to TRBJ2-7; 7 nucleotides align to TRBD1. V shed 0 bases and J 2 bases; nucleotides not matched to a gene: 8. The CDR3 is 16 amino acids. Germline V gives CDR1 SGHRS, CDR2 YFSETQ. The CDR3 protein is CASSLVAQGVTYEQYF. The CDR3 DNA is TGCGCCAGCAGCTTGGTGGCCCAGGGGGTTACCTACGAGCAGTACTTC.

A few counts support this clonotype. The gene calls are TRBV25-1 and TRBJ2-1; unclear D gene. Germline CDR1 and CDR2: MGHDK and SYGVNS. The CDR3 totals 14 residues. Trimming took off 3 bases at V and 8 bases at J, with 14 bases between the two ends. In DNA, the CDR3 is TGTGCCAGCAGTGACCCCGCGGCACGCCATGAGCAGTTCTTC. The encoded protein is CASSDPAARHEQFF.

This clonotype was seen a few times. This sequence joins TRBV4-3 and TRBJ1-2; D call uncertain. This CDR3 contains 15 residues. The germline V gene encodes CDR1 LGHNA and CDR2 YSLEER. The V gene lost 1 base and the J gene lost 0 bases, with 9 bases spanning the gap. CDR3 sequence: CASSQGRHTNYGYTF. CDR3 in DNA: TGCGCCAGCAGCCAAGGGCGGCATACTAACTATGGCTACACCTTC.

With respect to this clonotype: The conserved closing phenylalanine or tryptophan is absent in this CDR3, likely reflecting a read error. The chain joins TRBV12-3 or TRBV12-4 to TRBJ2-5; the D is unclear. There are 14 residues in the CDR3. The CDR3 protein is CVSLPSREGETQYL. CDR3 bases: TGTGTCAGCCTTCCTAGTAGGGAAGGAGAGACCCAGTACCTC.

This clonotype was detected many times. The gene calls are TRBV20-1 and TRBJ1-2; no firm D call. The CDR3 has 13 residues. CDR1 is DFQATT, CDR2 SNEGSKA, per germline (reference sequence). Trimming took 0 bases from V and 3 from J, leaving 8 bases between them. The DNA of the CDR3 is TGCAGTGCTAGAGATCCCACAGACTATGGCTACACCTTC. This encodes CSARDPTDYGYTF.

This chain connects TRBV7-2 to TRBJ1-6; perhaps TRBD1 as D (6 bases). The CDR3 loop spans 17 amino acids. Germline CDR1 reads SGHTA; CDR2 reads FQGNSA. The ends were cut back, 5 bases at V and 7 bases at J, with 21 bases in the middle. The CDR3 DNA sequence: TGTGCCAGCAGCCAAGAGCGGGGGACATGGGCCAATTCACCCCTCCACTTT. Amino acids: CASSQERGTWANSPLHF. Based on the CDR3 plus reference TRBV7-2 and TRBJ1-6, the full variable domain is GAGVSQSPSNKVTEKGKDVELRCDPISGHTALYWYRQSLGQGLEFLIYFQGNSAPDKSGLPSDRFSAERTGGSVSTLTIQRTQQEDSAVYLCASSQERGTWANSPLHFGNGTRLTVT.

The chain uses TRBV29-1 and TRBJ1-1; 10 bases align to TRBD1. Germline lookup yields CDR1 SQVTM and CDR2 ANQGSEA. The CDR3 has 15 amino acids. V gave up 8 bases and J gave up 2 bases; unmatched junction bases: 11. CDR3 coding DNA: TGCAGCTTCGGCCCCCGGGACAGGGGTAACACTGAAGCTTTCTTT. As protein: CSFGPRDRGNTEAFF.

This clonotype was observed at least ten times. CDR3 DNA: TGCGCCAGCAGTTCCGGGACAGGGGAGATCGAGCAGTACTTC. Translated, it gives CASSSGTGEIEQYF. The rearrangement links TRBV5-1 to TRBJ2-7, with TRBD1 matching over 10 bases. The CDR3 sequence is 14 residues long. The V gene end was trimmed by 5 bases and the J gene end by 6 bases; junction bases not matched to a gene: 8. CDR1 and CDR2 from the germline V gene are SGHRS and YFSETQ.

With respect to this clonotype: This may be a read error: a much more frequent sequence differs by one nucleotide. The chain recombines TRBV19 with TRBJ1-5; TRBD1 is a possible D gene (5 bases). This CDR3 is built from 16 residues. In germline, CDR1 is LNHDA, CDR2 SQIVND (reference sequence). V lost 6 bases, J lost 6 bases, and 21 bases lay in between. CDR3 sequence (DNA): TGTGCCAGTAGCACAATGCCCGGACAACTCAGTCAGCCCCAGCATTTT. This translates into CASSTMPGQLSQPQHF. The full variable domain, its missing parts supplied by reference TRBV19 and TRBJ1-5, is DGGITQSPKYLFRKEGQNVTLSCEQNLNHDAMYWYRQDPGQGLRLIYYSQIVNDFQKGDIAEGYSVSREKKESFPLTVTSAQKNPTAFYLCASSTMPGQLSQPQHFGDGTRLSIL.

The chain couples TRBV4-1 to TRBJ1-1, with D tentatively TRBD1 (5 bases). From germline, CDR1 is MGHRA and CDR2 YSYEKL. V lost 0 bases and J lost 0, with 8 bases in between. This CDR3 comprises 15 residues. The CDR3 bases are TGCGCCAGCAGCCAAGAAGGGGCCCTGAACACTGAAGCTTTCTTT. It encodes CASSQEGALNTEAFF.

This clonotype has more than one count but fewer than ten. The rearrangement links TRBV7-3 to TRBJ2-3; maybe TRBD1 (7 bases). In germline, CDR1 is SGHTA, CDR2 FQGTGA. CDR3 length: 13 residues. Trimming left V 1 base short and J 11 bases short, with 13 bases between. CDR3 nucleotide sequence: TGTGCCAGCAGCTTAAGTCAGGGGGGACAGCAGTATTTT. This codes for CASSLSQGGQQYF.

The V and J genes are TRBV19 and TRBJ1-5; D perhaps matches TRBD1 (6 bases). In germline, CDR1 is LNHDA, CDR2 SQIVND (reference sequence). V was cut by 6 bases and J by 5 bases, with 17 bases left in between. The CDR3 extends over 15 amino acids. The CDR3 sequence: CASRLFQGMHQPQHF. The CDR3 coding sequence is TGTGCCAGTAGACTATTCCAGGGGATGCATCAGCCCCAGCATTTT.

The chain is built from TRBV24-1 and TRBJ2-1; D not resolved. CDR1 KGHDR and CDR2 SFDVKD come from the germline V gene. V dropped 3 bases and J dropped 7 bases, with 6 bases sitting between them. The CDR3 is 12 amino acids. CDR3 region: CATSDRVNEQFF. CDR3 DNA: TGTGCCACCAGTGATCGAGTTAATGAGCAGTTCTTC.

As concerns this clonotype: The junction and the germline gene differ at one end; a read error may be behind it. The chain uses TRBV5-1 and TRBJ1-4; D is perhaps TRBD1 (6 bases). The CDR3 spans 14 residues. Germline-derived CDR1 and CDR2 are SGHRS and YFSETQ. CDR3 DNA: TGTGCCTGGACCGGGAGGGGGGAGAAGGAAAAACTGTTTTTT. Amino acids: CAWTGRGEKEKLFF.

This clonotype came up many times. CDR3 sequence reads: CASSYEQYF. CDR3 in DNA: TGTGCCAGCAGTTACGAGCAGTACTTC. V gene TRBV2 combines with J gene TRBJ2-7; D remains ambiguous. V was shortened by 5 bases and J by 4 bases, with 0 bases between the two germline ends. In germline, CDR1 is SNHLY, CDR2 FYNNEI. The length of the CDR3 is 9 residues.